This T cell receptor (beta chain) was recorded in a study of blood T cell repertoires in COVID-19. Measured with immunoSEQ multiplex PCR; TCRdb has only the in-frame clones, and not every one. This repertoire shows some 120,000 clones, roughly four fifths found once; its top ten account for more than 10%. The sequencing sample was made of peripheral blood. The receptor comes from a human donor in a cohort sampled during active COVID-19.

DNA for the CDR3: TGCGCCAGCAGCTTGGCCGGGACAGGGACTTCACCCCTCCACTTT. This sequence encodes CASSLAGTGTSPLHF. This sequence joins TRBV5-1 and TRBJ1-6, with 9 bases fitting TRBD1. The CDR3 extends over 15 amino acids. CDR1 is SGHRS, CDR2 YFSETQ, per germline. After removal of 0 bases from V and 9 bases from J, the junction contained 4 bases not matched to a gene.